This TCR beta chain was sequenced in a study of blood T cells in healthy people across ages. This clonotype was counted many times. A second PCR, run for about 7 to 12 cycles, used a sample-barcoded 5' primer plus a J-beta primer mix. TCRdb re-derived calls from the 5' RACE reads in MiXCR, one entry per CDR3 protein. Of hundreds of thousands of distinct CDR3 sequences in the sample, roughly 30% are singletons; the top ten hold approximately 15%. The germline gives CDR1 LGHDT, CDR2 YNNKEL (reference sequence). The CDR3 has 13 amino acids. V was shortened by 0 bases and J by 5 bases, with 8 bases between the two germline ends.

The source material was blood. The TCR was taken from an elderly woman in good health. The J gene is TRBJ2-7, the V gene TRBV3-1, with D possibly called TRBD1 or TRBD2 (5 bases each). The CDR3 sequence is CASSQDWGHEQYF. The DNA of the CDR3 is TGTGCCAGCAGCCAAGATTGGGGACACGAGCAGTACTTC.